This record looks at one TCR beta chain sequence and its context. Only a few counts were recorded for this clone. The clone's antigen remains unknown. Base qualities were left out, and no much larger clone turns up one base away. The germline V gene sets CDR1 to LGHNA and CDR2 to YNFKEQ. From the cysteine through the phenylalanine, the CDR3 covers 16 amino acids. Here the CDR3 DNA is all that survives: 48 bases in frame from base 1. Trimming at the junction amounts to 1 base on V and 1 base on J, and the germline ends lie 8 bases apart. Preparation of the library involved the immunoSEQ multiplex PCR assay. For the multiplex PCR, a mixture combining 60 forward primers for TCR Vbeta segments and 13 reverse primers for TCR Jbeta segments was used. The CDR3 region of rearranged TCR beta genes was amplified from genomic DNA by a multiplex PCR assay. The Illumina HiSeq System was used to sequence the amplified TCR beta libraries as 87-base-pair reads. The authors' analysis ran thus. A later analysis tallied some 79 million unique TCR beta chains across the 600 to 700 repertoires, and about 10 million of those chains were shared by two or more donors. Raw reads were error-corrected and collapsed into unique sequences with a nearest-neighbor algorithm that merged closely related sequences to remove PCR and sequencing errors. To assign V, D and J gene segments, CDR3 sequences were aligned to IMGT reference sequences. Each retained sequence needed at least a six-nucleotide match to both a V gene segment and a J gene segment. Rearrangements were called productive when the CDR3 lacked stop codons and stayed in frame with V and J; all others were non-productive. CDR3 was defined by IMGT convention, running from the second conserved V-encoded cysteine to the conserved J-encoded phenylalanine. Sequences without an unambiguous match to a single V gene segment were excluded from the earlier analysis of several hundred of the donors. An earlier analysis of over 450 of the donors classified V segments as functional when productive rearrangements were above 56.7% and as segregating when the standard deviation between donors was above 5%. To diagnose cytomegalovirus status from the catalog of TCR beta chain sequences, a statistical classification framework was built. V and J gene assignment, in a later analysis, came from comparing TCR nucleotide sequences with IMGT/GENE-DB human TR gene sequences. Using the TCRdist pipeline, a later analysis assigned CDR3 sequences along with most-parsimonious VDJ recombination scenarios. A later analysis defined each TCR beta chain by its CDR3 amino acid sequence plus V-gene family, and excluded reads lacking a unique V-gene family. A later analysis removed 450 to 600 highly shared, low-generation-probability nucleotide sequences to deal with suspected cross-contamination and a sequencing artifact. In a later analysis, a clonal expansion index for each public chain was calculated from normalized within-repertoire ranks of inferred template counts. In a later analysis, generation probabilities were computed with a VDJ recombination model fitted to out-of-frame rearrangements, and the resulting probabilities were checked against IGoR. Hypergeometric tests were used in a later analysis to score TCR-TCR, TCR-HLA and TCR-CMV co-occurrence, with a repertoire-size bias correction applied to the TCR pairs. In a later analysis, false discovery rates were estimated by permuting HLA or CMV assignments 20 times. A later analysis grouped co-occurring TCRs with DBSCAN, adding TCRdist sequence similarity when clustering within HLA-allele-positive subsets. Repertoires with fewer than 30,000 or more than 120,000 public chains, plus five repertoires with anomalous nucleotide sharing, were excluded from co-occurrence clustering. In TCRdb, the immuneACCESS table is reduced to in-frame sequences with V and J assigned. These tables do not hold every clone; where another copy was compared, an unresolved V gene accounts for under half, and the others remain unexplained. That table furnishes V, J and clone size, whereas the DNA furnished D and trimming. This sample is represented by some 190,000 clones; 77% of them were singletons. The ten largest clones represent over 1.1% of the sample.

The entry originates in a study of cytomegalovirus exposure and HLA in healthy donors (dated by TCRdb to the late 2010s). Context from the whole study: According to an earlier analysis of around 600 of the donors, about 180 million T cells yielded roughly 110 million unique TCR beta sequences and 276 Gb of sequence data. An early release covering roughly 600 HLA-typed donors comprised roughly 300 gigabases of sequencing data and approximately 85 million unique TCR sequences. Of the 398 genotyped donors, less than 85% were placed in the genetic ancestry cluster associated with self-reported Caucasian donors. The study aimed to test whether cataloging public T cell receptors could reveal signatures of past pathogen exposure. Using immunosequencing, the study profiled T cell repertoires from around 670 subjects and related those repertoires to cytomegalovirus serostatus. Besides the first cohort of more than 650 subjects, a separate validation cohort made up of over a hundred different subjects was used. High-throughput TCR immunosequencing, statistical association of individual TCRs with disease status, and machine learning were combined to predict cytomegalovirus infection status. In a later analysis, previously published TCR beta repertoires from roughly 710 donors were re-analyzed and high-resolution HLA genotyping was added so that TCR occurrence patterns could be studied. Rather than using new phenotypic data, the later analysis identified candidate immune exposures from TCR beta sequences and from how often those sequences occurred across donors. To decide whether each TCR beta V gene segment behaved as functional or pseudogenic, an earlier analysis of fewer than 750 of the donors relied on high-throughput TCR beta sequencing. Donor age, sex, ethnicity and CMV serostatus were collected together with the repertoire data. Genome-wide SNP genotypes for about 60% of the roughly 700 donors were used in a later genetic analysis, which treated that subset as a discovery cohort. All discovery cohort repertoires had been generated using a single sequencing platform. Both class I and class II loci were covered by HLA typing, at four-digit resolution. Typing coverage varied by locus: about 629-630 donors for A, B, C, DRB1 and DQB1; roughly 520 for DQA1; some 610 for DPA1; roughly 470 for DPB1. Because of strong linkage in the cohort, roughly five DR-DQ haplotypes were treated as single units for association and clustering. On average, roughly 200,000 unique TCR beta nucleotide sequences were sequenced per donor among several hundred genotyped donors of the cohort, with around 19% of those sequences being non-productive. Summary of the overall study and its limitations: Compared with equally common non-associated chains, HLA-associated TCR beta chains in a later analysis were more clonally expanded and had lower generation probabilities. Most CMV-associated TCR beta chains appeared to be HLA-restricted in a later analysis, and the HLA associations seemed to be driven largely by CMV exposure. Some IMGT-functional V segments, including TRBV6-2 and TRBV6-3, could not be distinguished by the 87-base-pair reads and were therefore excluded. HLA typing was unavailable for some donors at each locus, so association tests used only the typed subset. In a later analysis, the rate of TCR association differed among HLA loci, with DRB1 alleles having the most associated TCRs and HLA-C alleles having the fewest. Immune exposure information for the cohort was limited to CMV serostatus. In vitro tests confirmed that a few of the cytomegalovirus-associated TCR beta chains recognize cytomegalovirus antigens. Strong co-occurrence of HLA alleles, especially DR and DQ, made assigning TCR associations to individual alleles difficult. A further reported finding was that TCR beta sequences accurately predicted the HLA-A and HLA-B alleles for most subjects in the first cohort. The sequencing pipeline was judged likely to have produced a cluster of highly shared sequence variants as a technical artifact. According to the authors, the approach could potentially be generalized to other disease states and immunological phenotypes. Most TCR sequences were observed very rarely across donors, whereas some public TCRs were present in many individuals. In both the original and validation cohorts, the classifier was reported to diagnose cytomegalovirus status with high specificity and sensitivity. Compared with the approximately 710-donor mean, donors in an Asian-associated ancestry cluster had fewer N-insertions in productive TCRs, according to a later genetic analysis. The study gave a list of 150 to 200 TCR beta chains associated with cytomegalovirus. A later genetic analysis associated a missense DCLRE1C variant with V-gene and J-gene trimming of TCR beta chains, and an independent cohort replicated the association. Broadly in line with IMGT annotations, most TCR beta V segments showed up in productive rearrangements about 90% or about 30% of the time in an earlier analysis of approximately 600 of the donors. A later analysis reported that several top co-occurrence clusters appeared linked to parvovirus B19, influenza, CMV and Epstein-Barr virus. Linkage disequilibrium might explain the correlated functional status among segregating V segments, but an unknown experimental factor could not be excluded. Because counts were too low, around 18 rarely observed V segments, including chromosome 9 orphons, were left out of the earlier analysis of roughly 600 of the donors. Roughly uniform sequencing depth across donors was assumed in presence/absence analyses, although this assumption may not hold. A later analysis associated 15,000 to 20,000 TCR beta sequences with specific HLA alleles at a false discovery rate of 0.05. In this cohort, only TCR beta chains were sequenced, and detectable features were limited by the absence of alpha or paired-chain data.

The cohort consisted of hundreds of healthy bone marrow donors. All cohort members were sampled while nominally healthy, although unrecorded immune exposures were likely present. The donor tested CMV seronegative, placing the donor among the 350 to 400 seronegative members of the cohort. Each donor provided a peripheral blood sample, and peripheral blood mononuclear cells were used for TCR beta sequencing. Genomic DNA was extracted from the blood cell samples with the Qiagen DNeasy Blood Extraction Kit. The sample comprised PBMCs. The sequence was obtained from a young man in good health and CMV-seronegative. Recombination joined TRBV4-2 with TRBJ2-6, with TRBD2 perhaps the D gene, on 5 matching bases. CDR3 region: CASSQGTGSGANVLTF. The nucleotides read TGTGCCAGCAGCCAAGGGACGGGGTCTGGGGCCAACGTCCTGACTTTC.